This T cell receptor (beta chain) was identified during a study of blood T cell repertoires in COVID-19. As handled by the study authors: Amplification of reference gene primers provided the estimated nucleated cell counts. Clones were sequenced by immunoSEQ multiplex PCR, and TCRdb holds only the in-frame ones, with some missing. D and trimming were read from the DNA, whereas the V and J calls and clone size are those reported in that table. The sample yields roughly 100,000 clones, 81% seen once. The germline V gene has CDR1 MDHEN and CDR2 SYDVKM. Trimming left V 5 bases short and J 6 bases short, with 20 bases between. This CDR3 spans 15 amino acids.

The sequenced sample was peripheral blood. This chain connects TRBV28 to TRBJ2-7; possible D gene TRBD1, 6 bases. The TCR was taken from an elderly man with acute or convalescent COVID-19. The CDR3 here is CASSPSGTKKGEQYF. CDR3 DNA: TGTGCCAGCAGTCCATCCGGGACAAAGAAAGGCGAGCAGTACTTC.